This T cell receptor beta chain was documented in a study of blood T cells in healthy people across ages. General study points: Unsorted PBMC input precluded a conclusive naive versus antigen-experienced comparison.

Sample-barcoded 5' priming and a J-beta primer mix drove a second PCR of about 6 to 12 cycles. MiXCR was run by TCRdb on the 5' RACE reads, yielding one entry per CDR3 protein. The table shows 1.5 million to 2 million distinct CDR3 sequences, with 28% occurring only once. The V gene lost 0 bases and the J gene lost 5 bases, with 10 bases spanning the gap. The CDR3 has 14 amino acids. CDR1 and CDR2 (germline): SGHRS, YFSETQ. This clonotype has at least ten counts. As yet, its antigen is unknown. The sequence was obtained from a woman aged 30 to 39 in good health. The sample taken for sequencing was blood. The chain has TRBV5-1 and TRBJ2-3; D is ambiguous. The CDR3 loop is CASSLEGFQDTQYF. DNA for the CDR3: TGCGCCAGCAGCTTGGAAGGGTTTCAAGATACGCAGTATTTT.